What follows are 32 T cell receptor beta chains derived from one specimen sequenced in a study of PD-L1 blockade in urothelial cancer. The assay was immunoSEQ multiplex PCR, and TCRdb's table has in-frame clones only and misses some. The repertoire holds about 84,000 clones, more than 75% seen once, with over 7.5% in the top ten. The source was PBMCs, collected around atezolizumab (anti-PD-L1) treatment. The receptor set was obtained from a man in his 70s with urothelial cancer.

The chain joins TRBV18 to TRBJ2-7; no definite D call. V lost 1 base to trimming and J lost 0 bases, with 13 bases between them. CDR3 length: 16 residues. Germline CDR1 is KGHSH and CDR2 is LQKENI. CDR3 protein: CASSPRLTKSSYEQYF. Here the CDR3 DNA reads TGTGCCAGCTCACCACGTCTTACCAAGAGCTCCTACGAGCAGTACTTC.

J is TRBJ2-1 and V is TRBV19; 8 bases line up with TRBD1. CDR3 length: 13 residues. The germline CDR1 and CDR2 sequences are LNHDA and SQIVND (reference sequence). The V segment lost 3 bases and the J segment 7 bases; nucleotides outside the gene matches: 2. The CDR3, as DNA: TGTGCCAGTAGTATGGACAGGGAAAATGAGCAGTTCTTC. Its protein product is CASSMDRENEQFF.

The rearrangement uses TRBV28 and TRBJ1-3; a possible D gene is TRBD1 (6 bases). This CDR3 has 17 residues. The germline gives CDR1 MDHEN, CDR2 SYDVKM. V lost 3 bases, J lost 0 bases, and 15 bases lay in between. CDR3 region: CASSFSRGLRSGNTIYF. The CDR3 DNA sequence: TGTGCCAGCAGTTTTTCGCGGGGGCTACGCTCTGGAAACACCATATATTTT.

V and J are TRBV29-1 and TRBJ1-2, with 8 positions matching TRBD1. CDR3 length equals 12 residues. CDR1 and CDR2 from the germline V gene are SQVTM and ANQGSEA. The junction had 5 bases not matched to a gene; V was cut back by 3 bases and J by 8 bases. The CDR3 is CSVEMTGEGYTF. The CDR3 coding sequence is TGCAGCGTTGAGATGACAGGGGAAGGCTACACCTTC.

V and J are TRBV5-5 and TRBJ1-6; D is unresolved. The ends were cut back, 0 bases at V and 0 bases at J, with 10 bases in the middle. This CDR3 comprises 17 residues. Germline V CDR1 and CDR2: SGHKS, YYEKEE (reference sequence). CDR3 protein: CASSLDTQSSYNSPLHF. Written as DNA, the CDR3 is TGTGCCAGCAGCTTGGACACCCAAAGCTCCTATAATTCACCCCTCCACTTT.

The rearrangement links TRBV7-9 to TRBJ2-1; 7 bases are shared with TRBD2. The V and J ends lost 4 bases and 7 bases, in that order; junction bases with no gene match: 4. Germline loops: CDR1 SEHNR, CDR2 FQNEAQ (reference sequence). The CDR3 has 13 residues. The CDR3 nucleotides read TGTGCCAGCAGCTCCATAGCGGGTAATGAGCAGTTCTTC. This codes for CASSSIAGNEQFF.

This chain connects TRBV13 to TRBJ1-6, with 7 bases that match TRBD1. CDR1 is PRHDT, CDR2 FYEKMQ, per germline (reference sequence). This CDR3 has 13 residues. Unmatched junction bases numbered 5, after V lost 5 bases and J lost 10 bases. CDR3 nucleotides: TGTGCCAGCAGCGCAACAGGGGTCTCACCCCTCCACTTT. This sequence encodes CASSATGVSPLHF.

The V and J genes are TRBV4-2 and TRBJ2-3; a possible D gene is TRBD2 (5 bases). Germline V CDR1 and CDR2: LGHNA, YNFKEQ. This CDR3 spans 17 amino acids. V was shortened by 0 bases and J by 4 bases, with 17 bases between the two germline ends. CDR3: CASSQDRSRGVSDTQYF. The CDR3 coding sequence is TGTGCCAGCAGCCAAGATCGCTCCCGGGGAGTATCAGATACGCAGTATTTT.

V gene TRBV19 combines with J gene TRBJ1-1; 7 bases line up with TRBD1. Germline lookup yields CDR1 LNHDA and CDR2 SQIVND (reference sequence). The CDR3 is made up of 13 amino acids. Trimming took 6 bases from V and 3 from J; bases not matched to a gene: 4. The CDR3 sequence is CASRTRGDTEAFF. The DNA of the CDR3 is TGTGCCAGTAGAACCAGGGGGGACACTGAAGCTTTCTTT.

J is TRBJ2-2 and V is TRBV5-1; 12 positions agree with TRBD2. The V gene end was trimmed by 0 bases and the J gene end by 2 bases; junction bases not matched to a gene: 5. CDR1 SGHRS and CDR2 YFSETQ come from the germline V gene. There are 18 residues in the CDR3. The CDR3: CASSLGTSGGPNTGELFF. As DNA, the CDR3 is TGCGCCAGCAGCTTGGGAACTAGCGGGGGGCCCAACACCGGGGAGCTGTTTTTT.

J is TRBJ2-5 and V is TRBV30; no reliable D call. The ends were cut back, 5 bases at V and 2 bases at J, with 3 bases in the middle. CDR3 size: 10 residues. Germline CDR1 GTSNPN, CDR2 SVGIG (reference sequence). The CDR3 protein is CAWSQETQYF. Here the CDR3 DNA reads TGTGCCTGGTCTCAAGAGACCCAGTACTTC.

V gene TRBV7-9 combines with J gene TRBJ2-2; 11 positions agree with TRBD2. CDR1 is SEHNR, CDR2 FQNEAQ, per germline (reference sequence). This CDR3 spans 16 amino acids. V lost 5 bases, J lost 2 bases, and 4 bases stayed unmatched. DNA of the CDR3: TGTGCCAGCAGCCCGAGACTAGCGGGAAACACCGGGGAGCTGTTTTTT. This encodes CASSPRLAGNTGELFF.

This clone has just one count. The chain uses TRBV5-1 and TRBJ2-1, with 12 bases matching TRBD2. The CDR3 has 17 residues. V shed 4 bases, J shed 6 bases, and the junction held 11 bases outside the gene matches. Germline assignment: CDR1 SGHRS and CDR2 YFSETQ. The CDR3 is CASSLDPSGRAFNEQFF. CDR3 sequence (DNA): TGCGCCAGCAGCCTCGACCCTAGCGGGAGGGCCTTCAATGAGCAGTTCTTC. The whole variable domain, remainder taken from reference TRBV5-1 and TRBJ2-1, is KAGVTQTPRYLIKTRGQQVTLSCSPISGHRSVSWYQQTPGQGLQFLFEYFSETQRNKGNFPGRFSGRQFSNSRSEMNVSTLELGDSALYLCASSLDPSGRAFNEQFFGPGTRLTVL.

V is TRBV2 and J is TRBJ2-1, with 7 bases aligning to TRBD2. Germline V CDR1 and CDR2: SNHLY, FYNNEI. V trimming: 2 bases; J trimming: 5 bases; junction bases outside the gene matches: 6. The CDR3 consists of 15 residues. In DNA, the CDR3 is TGTGCCAGCAGTGAAATGGGACTAACCAACAATGAGCAGTTCTTC. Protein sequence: CASSEMGLTNNEQFF.

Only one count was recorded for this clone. In DNA form, the CDR3 reads TGTGCCAGCAGCCCGGGACTAGCGGGGGCAGACAATGAGCAGTTCTTC. As protein: CASSPGLAGADNEQFF. The chain carries TRBV7-3 and TRBJ2-1; 14 bases fit TRBD2. The junction had 5 bases not matched to a gene; V was cut back by 5 bases and J by 5 bases. Germline lookup yields CDR1 SGHTA and CDR2 FQGTGA. The CDR3 is 16 amino acids.

CDR3 region: CASTSDRFINYGYTF. In nucleotides, the CDR3 is TGTGCCAGCACTAGCGACCGCTTTATTAACTATGGCTACACCTTC. The V gene is TRBV2, the J gene TRBJ1-2; no reliable D call. The CDR3 is 15 residues long. CDR1 and CDR2 (germline): SNHLY, FYNNEI. V was clipped by 7 bases and J by 1 base, with 16 bases between them.

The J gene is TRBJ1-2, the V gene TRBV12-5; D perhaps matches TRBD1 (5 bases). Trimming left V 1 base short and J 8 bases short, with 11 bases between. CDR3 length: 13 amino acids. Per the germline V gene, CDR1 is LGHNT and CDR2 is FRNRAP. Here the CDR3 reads CASGLGGAGGYTF. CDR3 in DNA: TGTGCTAGTGGTTTGGGAGGGGCGGGGGGCTACACCTTC.

CDR3 sequence reads: CASSATGVNSPLHF. The DNA of the CDR3 is TGTGCCAGTAGTGCGACAGGGGTGAATTCACCCCTCCACTTT. The V gene is TRBV19, the J gene TRBJ1-6; 8 bases are a match to TRBD1. The CDR3 extends over 14 amino acids. Germline CDR1 and CDR2: LNHDA and SQIVND (reference sequence). The junction had 4 bases not matched to a gene; V was cut back by 5 bases and J by 7 bases.

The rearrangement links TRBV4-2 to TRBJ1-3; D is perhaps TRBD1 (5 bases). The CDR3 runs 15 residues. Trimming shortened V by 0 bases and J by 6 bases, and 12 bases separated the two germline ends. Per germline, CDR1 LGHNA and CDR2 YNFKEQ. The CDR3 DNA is TGTGCCAGCAGCCAAGATCTAACAGGATTAAACACCATATATTTT. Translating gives CASSQDLTGLNTIYF.

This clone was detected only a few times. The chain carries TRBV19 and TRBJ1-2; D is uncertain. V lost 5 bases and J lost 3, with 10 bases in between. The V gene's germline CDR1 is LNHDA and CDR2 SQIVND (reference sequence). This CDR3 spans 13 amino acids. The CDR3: CASSLDGDYGYTF. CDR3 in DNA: TGTGCCAGTAGTTTGGACGGGGACTATGGCTACACCTTC.

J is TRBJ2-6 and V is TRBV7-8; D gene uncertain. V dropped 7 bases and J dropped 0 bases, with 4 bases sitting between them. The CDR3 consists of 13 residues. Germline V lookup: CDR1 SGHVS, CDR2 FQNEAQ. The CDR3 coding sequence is TGTGCCAGCACAATCTCTGGGGCCAACGTCCTGACTTTC. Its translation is CASTISGANVLTF. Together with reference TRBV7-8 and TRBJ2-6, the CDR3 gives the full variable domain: GAGVSQSPRYKVAKRGQDVALRCDPISGHVSLFWYQQALGQGPEFLTYFQNEAQLDKSGLPSDRFFAERPEGSVSTLKIQRTQQEDSAVYLCASTISGANVLTFGAGSRLTVL.

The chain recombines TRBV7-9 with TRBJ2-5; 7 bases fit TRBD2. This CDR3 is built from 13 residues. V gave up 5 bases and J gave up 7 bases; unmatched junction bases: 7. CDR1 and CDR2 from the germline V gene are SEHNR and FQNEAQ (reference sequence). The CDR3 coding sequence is TGTGCCAGCAGCCTCCGGGGGGAAGGGACCCAGTACTTC. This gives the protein CASSLRGEGTQYF.

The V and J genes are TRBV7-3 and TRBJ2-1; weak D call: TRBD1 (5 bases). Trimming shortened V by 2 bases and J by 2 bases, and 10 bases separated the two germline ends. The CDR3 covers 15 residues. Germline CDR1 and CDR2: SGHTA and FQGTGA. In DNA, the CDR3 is TGTGCCAGCAGCTTACAACAGGCTGCCTACAATGAGCAGTTCTTC. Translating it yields CASSLQQAAYNEQFF.

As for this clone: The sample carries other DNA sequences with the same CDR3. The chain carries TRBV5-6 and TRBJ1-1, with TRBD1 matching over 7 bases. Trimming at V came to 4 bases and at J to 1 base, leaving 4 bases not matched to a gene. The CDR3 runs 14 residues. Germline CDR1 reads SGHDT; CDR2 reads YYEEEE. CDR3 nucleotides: TGTGCCAGCAGCGAGGGACAGCGGAACACTGAAGCTTTCTTT. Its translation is CASSEGQRNTEAFF.

In nucleotides, the CDR3 is TGTGCCAGCAGGGCAAGCGAAAGCCTTCCGGGCTATGGCTACACCTTC. It yields the protein CASRASESLPGYGYTF. The chain couples TRBV2 to TRBJ1-2; no firm D call. Trimming removed 6 bases at V and 4 bases at J, with 21 bases between. This CDR3 comprises 16 residues. CDR1 SNHLY and CDR2 FYNNEI come from the germline V gene.

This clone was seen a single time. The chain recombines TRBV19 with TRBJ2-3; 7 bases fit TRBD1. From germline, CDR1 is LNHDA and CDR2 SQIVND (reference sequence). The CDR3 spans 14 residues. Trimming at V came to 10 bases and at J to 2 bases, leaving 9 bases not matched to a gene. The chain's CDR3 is CATTRDRATDTQYF. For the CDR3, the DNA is TGTGCCACCACCCGGGACAGAGCCACAGATACGCAGTATTTT.

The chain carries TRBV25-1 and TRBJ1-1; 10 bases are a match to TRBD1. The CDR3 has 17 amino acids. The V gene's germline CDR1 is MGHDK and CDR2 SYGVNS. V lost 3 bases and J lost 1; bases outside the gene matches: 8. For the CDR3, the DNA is TGTGCCAGCAGTGATCTCGGGACAGGGGAAAGGAACACTGAAGCTTTCTTT. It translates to CASSDLGTGERNTEAFF.

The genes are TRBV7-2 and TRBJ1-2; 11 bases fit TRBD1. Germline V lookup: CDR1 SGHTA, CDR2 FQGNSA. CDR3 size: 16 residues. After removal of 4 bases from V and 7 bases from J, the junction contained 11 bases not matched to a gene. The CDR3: CASSSNAPGQGGGYTF. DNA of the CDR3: TGTGCCAGCAGCTCGAACGCTCCGGGACAGGGGGGTGGCTACACCTTC.

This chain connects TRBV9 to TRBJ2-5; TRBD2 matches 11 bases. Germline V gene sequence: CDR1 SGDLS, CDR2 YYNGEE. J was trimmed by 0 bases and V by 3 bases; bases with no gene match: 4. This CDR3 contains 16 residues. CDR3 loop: CASSGLAGGNQETQYF. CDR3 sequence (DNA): TGTGCCAGCAGCGGTCTAGCGGGGGGCAACCAAGAGACCCAGTACTTC.

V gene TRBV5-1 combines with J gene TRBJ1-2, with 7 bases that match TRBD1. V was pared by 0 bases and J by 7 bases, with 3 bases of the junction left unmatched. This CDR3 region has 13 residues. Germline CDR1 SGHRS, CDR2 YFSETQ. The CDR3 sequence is CASSLGQGIGYTF. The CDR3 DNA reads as TGCGCCAGCAGCTTGGGACAGGGCATTGGCTACACCTTC.

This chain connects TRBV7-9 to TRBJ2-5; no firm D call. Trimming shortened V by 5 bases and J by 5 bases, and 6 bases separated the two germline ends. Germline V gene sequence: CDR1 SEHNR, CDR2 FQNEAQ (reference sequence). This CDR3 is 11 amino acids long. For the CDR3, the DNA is TGTGCCAGCAGCATGACTGAGACCCAGTACTTC. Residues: CASSMTETQYF.

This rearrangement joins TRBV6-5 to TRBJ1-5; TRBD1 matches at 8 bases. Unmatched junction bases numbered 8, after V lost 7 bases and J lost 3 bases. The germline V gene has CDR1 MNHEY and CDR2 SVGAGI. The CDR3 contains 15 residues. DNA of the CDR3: TGTGCCAGCACTTTCCGACAGGGGACCAATCAGCCCCAGCATTTT. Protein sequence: CASTFRQGTNQPQHF.